This record looks at one T cell receptor beta chain sequence and its context. This entry comes from a study of beta chain features in type 1 diabetes. Central memory, naive, regulatory and stem cell-like memory CD4+ cells were sorted by CD45RO/CCR7/CD25/CD127/CD95/CD27. CDR1 is SGHDT and CDR2 is YYEEEE in the germline V gene. The CDR3 extends over 14 amino acids. With 4 bases removed from V and 4 bases from J, the gap between germline ends came to 12 bases. Sequencing targeted expressed TCRB transcripts, as all isolated RNA had been reverse transcribed. The method was immunoSEQ multiplex PCR; TCRdb's version includes in-frame clones alone and lacks a portion of them. The data hold about 930,000 clones, with 17% observed a single time.

This receptor was obtained from a woman aged 18-29 years in good health. The source material was naive CD4+ T cells from blood. V is TRBV5-6 and J is TRBJ1-5; D not resolved. The DNA for the CDR3 is TGTGCCAGCAGCCATACGGGAGGGAATCAGCCCCAGCATTTT. It encodes CASSHTGGNQPQHF. The full variable domain, in which reference TRBV5-6 and TRBJ1-5 provide the parts outside the CDR3, is DAGVTQSPTHLIKTRGQQVTLRCSPKSGHDTVSWYQQALGQGPQFIFQYYEEEERQRGNFPDRFSGHQFPNYSSELNVNALLLGDSALYLCASSHTGGNQPQHFGDGTRLSIL.